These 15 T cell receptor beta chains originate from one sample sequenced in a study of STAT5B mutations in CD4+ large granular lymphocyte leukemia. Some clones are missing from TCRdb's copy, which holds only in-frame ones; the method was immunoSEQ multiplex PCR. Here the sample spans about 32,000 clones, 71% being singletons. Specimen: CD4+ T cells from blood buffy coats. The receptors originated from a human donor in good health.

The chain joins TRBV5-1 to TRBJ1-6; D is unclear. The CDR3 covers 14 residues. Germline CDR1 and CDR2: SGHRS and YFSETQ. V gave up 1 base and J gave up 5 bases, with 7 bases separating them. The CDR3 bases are TGCGCCAGCAGCTTGTCAGTCGATAATTCACCCCTCCACTTT. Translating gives CASSLSVDNSPLHF.

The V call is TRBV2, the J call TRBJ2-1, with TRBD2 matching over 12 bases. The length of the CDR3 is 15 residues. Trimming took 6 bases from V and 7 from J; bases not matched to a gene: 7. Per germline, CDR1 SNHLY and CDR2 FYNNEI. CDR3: CASSKTLAGGNEQFF. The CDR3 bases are TGTGCCAGCAGCAAAACACTAGCGGGGGGTAATGAGCAGTTCTTC. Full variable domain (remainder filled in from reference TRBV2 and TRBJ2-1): EPEVTQTPSHQVTQMGQEVILRCVPISNHLYFYWYRQILGQKVEFLVSFYNNEISEKSEIFDDQFSVERPDGSNFTLKIRSTKLEDSAMYFCASSKTLAGGNEQFFGPGTRLTVL.

The CDR3 loop is CASREGAKNIQYF. In nucleotides, the CDR3 is TGTGCCAGCCGAGAGGGGGCCAAAAACATTCAGTACTTC. V gene TRBV28 combines with J gene TRBJ2-4; either TRBD1 or TRBD2 may supply D (5 bases each). Germline CDR1 is MDHEN and CDR2 is SYDVKM. The CDR3 totals 13 residues. V was cut by 8 bases and J by 1 base, with 9 bases left in between.

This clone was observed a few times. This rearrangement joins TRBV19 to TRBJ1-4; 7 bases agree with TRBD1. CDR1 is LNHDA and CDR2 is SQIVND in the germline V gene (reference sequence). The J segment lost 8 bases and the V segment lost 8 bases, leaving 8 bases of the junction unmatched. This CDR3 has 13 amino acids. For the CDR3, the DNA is TGTGCCAGTGCCAGGGGGAGAAGGGAAAAACTGTTTTTT. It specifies CASARGRREKLFF. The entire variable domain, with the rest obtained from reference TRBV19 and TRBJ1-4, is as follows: DGGITQSPKYLFRKEGQNVTLSCEQNLNHDAMYWYRQDPGQGLRLIYYSQIVNDFQKGDIAEGYSVSREKKESFPLTVTSAQKNPTAFYLCASARGRREKLFFGSGTQLSVL.

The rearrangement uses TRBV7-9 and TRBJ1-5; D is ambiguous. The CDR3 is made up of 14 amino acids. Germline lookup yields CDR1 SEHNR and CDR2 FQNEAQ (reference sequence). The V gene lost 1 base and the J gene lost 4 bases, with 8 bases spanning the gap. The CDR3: CASSLGISNQPQHF. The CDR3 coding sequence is TGTGCCAGCAGCTTAGGTATCAGTAATCAGCCCCAGCATTTT.

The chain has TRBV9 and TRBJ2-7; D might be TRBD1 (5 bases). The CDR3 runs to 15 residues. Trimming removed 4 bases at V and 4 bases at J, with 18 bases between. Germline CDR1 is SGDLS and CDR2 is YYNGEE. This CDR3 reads CASSSRAGNLYEQYF. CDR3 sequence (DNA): TGTGCCAGCAGCTCCAGGGCAGGGAACTTGTACGAGCAGTACTTC.

CDR3 loop: CASSFSGGAYEQYF. CDR3 sequence (DNA): TGTGCCAGCAGCTTTAGCGGGGGGGCCTACGAGCAGTACTTC. V usage is TRBV14 and J usage is TRBJ2-7, with 11 bases fitting TRBD2. CDR3 length: 14 amino acids. Germline lookup yields CDR1 SGHDN and CDR2 FVKESK. The V and J ends lost 5 bases and 2 bases, in that order; junction bases with no gene match: 2.

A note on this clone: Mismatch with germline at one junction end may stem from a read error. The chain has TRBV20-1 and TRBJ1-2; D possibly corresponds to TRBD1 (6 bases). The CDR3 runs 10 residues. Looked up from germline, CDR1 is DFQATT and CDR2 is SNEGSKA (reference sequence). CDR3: CSASDRDRSF. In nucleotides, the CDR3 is TGCAGTGCTAGTGACCGCGACAGGTCCTTC.

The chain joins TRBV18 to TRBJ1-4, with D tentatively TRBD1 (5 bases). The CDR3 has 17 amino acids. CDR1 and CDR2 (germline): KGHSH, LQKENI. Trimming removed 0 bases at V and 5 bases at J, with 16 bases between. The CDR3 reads CASSPPISQGRNEKLFF. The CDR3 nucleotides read TGTGCCAGCTCACCACCAATATCTCAGGGTAGAAATGAAAAACTGTTTTTT.

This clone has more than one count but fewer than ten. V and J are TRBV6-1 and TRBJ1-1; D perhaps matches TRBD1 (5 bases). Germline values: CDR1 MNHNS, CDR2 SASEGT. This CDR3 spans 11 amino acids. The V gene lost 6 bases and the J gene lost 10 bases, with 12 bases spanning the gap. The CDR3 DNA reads TGTGCCAGCAGGAGAGGGGCTGGAGCTTTCTTT. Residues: CASRRGAGAFF.

CDR3 bases: TGTGCCAGCACTTCAACACAGGGGGCGCGAGAGACCCAGTACTTC. This codes for CASTSTQGARETQYF. The chain has TRBV6-5 and TRBJ2-5, with 9 bases fitting TRBD1. The J segment lost 4 bases and the V segment lost 7 bases, leaving 10 bases of the junction unmatched. Germline V gives CDR1 MNHEY, CDR2 SVGAGI. The CDR3 contains 15 residues.

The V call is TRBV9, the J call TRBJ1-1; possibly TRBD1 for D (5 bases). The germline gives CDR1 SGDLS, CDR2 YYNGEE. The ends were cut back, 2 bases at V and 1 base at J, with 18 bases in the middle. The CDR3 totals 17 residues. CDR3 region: CASSVPGALSSNTEAFF. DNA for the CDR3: TGTGCCAGCAGCGTTCCCGGGGCTCTGAGTTCGAACACTGAAGCTTTCTTT.

The CDR3 DNA follows: TGTGCCAGCAGCCTGACGGCAATATCGGGACAGCTCTATGGCTACACCTTC. Amino acid sequence: CASSLTAISGQLYGYTF. The J gene is TRBJ1-2, the V gene TRBV21-1; the DNA was not compared with TRBD1, the D call given in the table. TRBV21-1 constitutes a pseudogene. The CDR3 is 17 amino acids.

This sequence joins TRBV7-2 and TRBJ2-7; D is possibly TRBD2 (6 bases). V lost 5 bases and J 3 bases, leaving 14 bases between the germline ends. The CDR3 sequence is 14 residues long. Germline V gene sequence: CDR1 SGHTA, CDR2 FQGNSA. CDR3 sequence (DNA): TGTGCCAGCAGCCCCCCTAGCGTAGGCTACGAGCAGTACTTC. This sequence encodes CASSPPSVGYEQYF.

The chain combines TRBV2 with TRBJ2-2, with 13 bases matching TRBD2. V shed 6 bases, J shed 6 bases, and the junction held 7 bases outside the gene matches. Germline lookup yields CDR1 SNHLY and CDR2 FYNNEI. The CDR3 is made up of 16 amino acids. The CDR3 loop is CASRGLAGVGPGELFF. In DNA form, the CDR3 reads TGTGCCAGCAGAGGACTAGCGGGGGTGGGACCCGGGGAGCTGTTTTTT.